Listed below are T cell receptor beta chains from one sample, sequenced in a study of T-cell memory formation after mild COVID-19. TCRdb processed the 5' RACE reads anew with MiXCR; each CDR3 protein has one entry. The data contain around 320,000 distinct CDR3 sequences, roughly an eighth of them singletons. Sequenced material: PBMCs or a T cell subset sorted from them (not recorded which). The receptors derive from a man in his late teens or twenties who had mild COVID-19 (a few samples of this study predate the infection). Cell type and time point are not known. The CDR3 runs from the conserved cysteine through the conserved F or W. A D gene is named only where the DNA matches it firmly. The size entry is marked missing in some rows and otherwise reads once, few, many or a size class.

d_call	clone_size	v_call	j_call	cdr3_aa	cdr3_nt
-	few	TRBV7-2	TRBJ1-6	CASTRKVTGNSPLHF	TGTGCCAGCACCCGAAAGGTTACAGGAAATTCACCCCTCCACTTT
TRBD2	few	TRBV24-1	TRBJ2-5	CATSDPAGGRGETQYF	TGTGCCACCAGTGACCCCGCGGGGGGGCGTGGGGAGACCCAGTACTTC
-	few	TRBV6-6	TRBJ2-5	CASKDRLGETQYF	TGTGCCAGCAAAGACAGGCTAGGAGAGACCCAGTACTTC
-	-	TRBV7-2	TRBJ1-2	CASSGPTNYGYTF	TGTGCCAGCAGCGGGCCAACTAACTATGGCTACACCTTC
-	few	TRBV6-6	TRBJ1-5	CASRTGTSLYSNQPQHF	TGTGCCAGCAGGACCGGGACATCCCTCTATAGCAATCAGCCCCAGCATTTT
-	many	TRBV6-6	TRBJ2-1	CASSYGRLNEQFF	TGTGCCAGCAGTTACGGGCGCCTCAATGAGCAGTTCTTC
-	few	TRBV27	TRBJ2-2	CASSFAMGELFF	TGTGCCAGCAGTTTTGCCATGGGGGAGCTGTTTTTT
-	-	TRBV19	TRBJ1-1	CASSIYSRLDTEAFF	TGTGCCAGTAGTATATATTCGAGGCTCGACACTGAAGCTTTCTTT
TRBD1	few	TRBV4-3	TRBJ1-2	CASSQAPGQGRYGYTF	TGCGCCAGCAGCCAAGCACCGGGACAGGGGAGGTATGGCTACACCTTC
-	-	TRBV7-9	TRBJ1-1	CASSLDIGMNTEAFF	TGTGCCAGCAGCTTAGATATAGGTATGAACACTGAAGCTTTCTTT
-	few	TRBV11-2	TRBJ2-5	CASSLGPTSQETQYF	TGTGCCAGCAGCTTGGGACCAACGTCCCAAGAGACCCAGTACTTC
TRBD1	many	TRBV7-9	TRBJ1-5	CASSPQGNQPQHF	TGTGCCAGCAGTCCACAGGGGAATCAGCCCCAGCATTTT
-	-	TRBV7-3	TRBJ1-6	CASSLTGLGNSPLHF	TGTGCCAGCAGCTTAACCGGGCTCGGGAATTCACCCCTCCACTTT
-	-	TRBV7-9	TRBJ1-1	CASRIISRGASEAFF	TGTGCCAGCAGAATCATAAGTCGGGGGGCGTCTGAAGCTTTCTTT
TRBD2	-	TRBV7-9	TRBJ2-5	CASSEMGAGSETQYF	TGTGCCAGCAGCGAAATGGGAGCGGGGTCGGAGACCCAGTACTTC
TRBD1	few	TRBV6-2/TRBV6-3	TRBJ2-4	CASSSRTGDRNIQYF	TGTGCCAGCAGTTCCCGTACAGGGGATAGGAACATTCAGTACTTC
-	-	TRBV15	TRBJ1-1	CATSRLRTEAFF	TGTGCCACCAGTCGATTAAGAACTGAAGCTTTCTTT
TRBD1	few	TRBV5-1	TRBJ1-6	CASSLAGRGSPLHF	TGCGCCAGCAGCTTGGCGGGCAGGGGGTCACCCCTCCACTTT
-	-	TRBV10-3	TRBJ1-6	CASSGDYNSPLHF	TGTGCCAGTTCAGGGGACTATAATTCACCCCTCCACTTT
-	few	TRBV20-1	TRBJ2-1	CSARSVGGTDIEQFF	TGCAGTGCTCGGTCCGTGGGGGGTACGGACATCGAGCAGTTCTTC
-	few	TRBV6-2/TRBV6-3	TRBJ2-3	CASSSTTISTDTQYF	TGTGCCAGCAGTTCGACGACAATATCGACAGATACGCAGTATTTT
-	-	TRBV7-9	TRBJ2-5	CASSGGTDGGETQYF	TGTGCCAGCAGCGGCGGGACGGATGGTGGAGAGACCCAGTACTTC
-	many	TRBV11-2	TRBJ2-3	CASSFSAGIDTQYF	TGTGCCAGCAGCTTTTCGGCGGGGATAGATACGCAGTATTTT
TRBD1	-	TRBV28	TRBJ2-3	CASSSPWTGSDTQYF	TGTGCCAGCAGTTCCCCGTGGACAGGGTCTGATACGCAGTATTTT
-	few	TRBV7-2	TRBJ1-6	CASTSWGYSPLHF	TGTGCCAGCACCTCGTGGGGGTATTCACCCCTCCACTTT
-	few	TRBV15	TRBJ1-5	CATSREVGQPQHF	TGTGCCACCAGCAGAGAAGTCGGACAGCCCCAGCATTTT
-	many	TRBV7-2	TRBJ2-5	CASSLPGFRETQYF	TGTGCCAGCAGCTTACCGGGGTTTCGAGAGACCCAGTACTTC
TRBD2	few	TRBV20-1	TRBJ2-5	CSARDQAGASETQYF	TGCAGTGCTAGAGATCAAGCGGGGGCCTCGGAGACCCAGTACTTC
-	-	TRBV4-2	TRBJ2-1	CASSQERDSYNEQFF	TGTGCCAGCAGCCAGGAACGGGACTCCTACAATGAGCAGTTCTTC
-	many	TRBV7-8	TRBJ1-2	CASSLEPSYGYTF	TGTGCCAGCAGCTTAGAGCCAAGCTATGGCTACACCTTC
-	-	TRBV6-2/TRBV6-3	TRBJ2-2	CASSYSTGLVANTGELFF	TGTGCCAGCAGTTACTCGACAGGACTAGTGGCGAACACCGGGGAGCTGTTTTTT
-	-	TRBV9	TRBJ2-1	CASSVAGRVSGDEQFF	TGTGCCAGCAGCGTAGCCGGGAGAGTTTCGGGCGATGAGCAGTTCTTC
-	few	TRBV4-3	TRBJ2-5	CASSQEKGRETQYF	TGCGCCAGCAGCCAAGAAAAGGGTAGGGAGACCCAGTACTTC
-	-	TRBV28	TRBJ2-3	CASSFGNGGTQYF	TGTGCCAGCAGTTTCGGGAATGGGGGAACGCAGTATTTT
-	few	TRBV25-1	TRBJ2-1	CASREVGGTEQFF	TGTGCCAGCAGGGAGGTTGGGGGGACTGAGCAGTTCTTC
-	-	TRBV20-1	TRBJ1-1	CSARDSGYTEAFF	TGCAGTGCTAGAGACTCAGGGTACACTGAAGCTTTCTTT
-	few	TRBV4-1	TRBJ2-4	CASSLMPDSKNIQYF	TGCGCCAGCAGCCTGATGCCGGACTCCAAAAACATTCAGTACTTC
TRBD1	few	TRBV6-5	TRBJ2-2	CASSWRTGEAFSAGELFF	TGTGCCAGCAGTTGGCGGACAGGGGAAGCTTTTTCCGCCGGGGAGCTGTTTTTT
TRBD2	few	TRBV7-9	TRBJ2-3	CASSSLTSGGRYDDDTQYF	TGTGCCAGCAGCTCATTGACTAGCGGGGGGAGGTATGATGATGATACGCAGTATTTT
TRBD1	few	TRBV7-2	TRBJ2-5	CASSLERGTGGETQYF	TGTGCCAGCAGCTTAGAGAGGGGCACAGGGGGAGAGACCCAGTACTTC
-	-	TRBV20-1	TRBJ2-5	CSARDPRRGSETQYF	TGCAGTGCTAGAGATCCCCGGCGGGGTTCAGAGACCCAGTACTTC
TRBD1	-	TRBV2	TRBJ1-2	CASSVQGYGGGYTF	TGTGCCAGCAGTGTACAGGGGTATGGTGGTGGCTACACCTTC
TRBD2	many	TRBV5-1	TRBJ2-3	CASSLAATGTSQDTQYF	TGCGCCAGCAGCTTGGCCGCAACCGGGACTAGTCAAGATACGCAGTATTTT
TRBD1	-	TRBV6-5	TRBJ1-6	CASSYGGQGLSPLHF	TGTGCCAGCAGTTATGGGGGACAGGGTTTATCACCCCTCCACTTT
-	few	TRBV13	TRBJ1-2	CASSFSIGGYTF	TGTGCCAGCAGCTTTTCTATCGGTGGCTACACCTTC
TRBD1	-	TRBV30	TRBJ1-5	CAWEAGTGQPQHF	TGTGCCTGGGAGGCCGGGACAGGTCAGCCCCAGCATTTT
TRBD1	-	TRBV27	TRBJ2-1	CASSWTGTYNEQFF	TGTGCCAGCAGTTGGACAGGTACCTACAATGAGCAGTTCTTC
-	-	TRBV5-6	TRBJ2-2	CASSLVDSSPGELFF	TGTGCCAGCAGCTTGGTGGACTCTTCCCCCGGGGAGCTGTTTTTT
-	-	TRBV5-1	TRBJ1-4	CASSLGHRTDNEKLFF	TGCGCCAGCAGCTTGGGCCACCGGACGGATAATGAAAAACTGTTTTTT
-	few	TRBV7-2	TRBJ1-5	CASSFGRNQPQHF	TGTGCCAGCAGCTTTGGGCGAAATCAGCCCCAGCATTTT
-	-	TRBV18	TRBJ1-6	CASSPNPIGTDSPLHF	TGTGCCAGCTCACCTAATCCGATTGGGACGGATTCACCCCTCCACTTT
-	-	TRBV6-5	TRBJ2-1	CASGLRAGNEQFF	TGTGCCAGCGGGCTCAGGGCGGGCAATGAGCAGTTCTTC
TRBD1	-	TRBV7-8	TRBJ1-2	CASSLERWDRSGYTF	TGTGCCAGCAGCTTAGAAAGGTGGGACAGGTCGGGCTACACCTTC
-	few	TRBV21-1	TRBJ1-6	CASSTDRPSSYNSPLHF	TGTGCCAGCAGCACGGACAGGCCGAGCTCCTATAATTCACCCCTCCACTTT
TRBD1	few	TRBV24-1	TRBJ2-2	CATSELGTAANTGELFF	TGTGCCACCAGTGAACTAGGGACAGCTGCGAACACCGGGGAGCTGTTTTTT
-	-	TRBV6-5	TRBJ1-1	CASSGWSEAFF	TGTGCCAGCAGCGGTTGGTCTGAAGCTTTCTTT
-	-	TRBV11-3	TRBJ2-3	CASSKGPDTQYF	TGTGCCAGCAGCAAGGGACCAGATACGCAGTATTTT
-	few	TRBV6-2/TRBV6-3	TRBJ2-5	CASSYPAREWETQYF	TGTGCCAGCAGTTACCCAGCACGGGAGTGGGAGACCCAGTACTTC
-	many	TRBV6-5	TRBJ2-7	CASSYSAASSYEQYF	TGTGCCAGCAGTTACTCTGCAGCGAGCTCCTACGAGCAGTACTTC
TRBD2	-	TRBV29-1	TRBJ2-3	CSVELAGGPGDTQYF	TGCAGCGTTGAATTAGCGGGGGGGCCAGGGGATACGCAGTATTTT